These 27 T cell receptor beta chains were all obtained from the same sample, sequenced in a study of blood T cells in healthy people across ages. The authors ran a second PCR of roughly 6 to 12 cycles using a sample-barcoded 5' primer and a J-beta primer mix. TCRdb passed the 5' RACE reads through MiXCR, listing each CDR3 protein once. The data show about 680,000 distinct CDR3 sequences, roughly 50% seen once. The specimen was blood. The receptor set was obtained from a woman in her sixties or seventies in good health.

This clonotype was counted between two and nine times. The CDR3 is CASSQDDRGFEAFF. The CDR3 nucleotides are TGTGCCAGCAGCCAAGACGATCGGGGTTTTGAAGCTTTCTTT. This chain uses TRBV4-2 with TRBJ1-1; unclear D gene. The length of the CDR3 is 14 residues. Germline V gene sequence: CDR1 LGHNA, CDR2 YNFKEQ. The germline V and J ends were trimmed by 0 bases and 7 bases, with 12 bases remaining between them.

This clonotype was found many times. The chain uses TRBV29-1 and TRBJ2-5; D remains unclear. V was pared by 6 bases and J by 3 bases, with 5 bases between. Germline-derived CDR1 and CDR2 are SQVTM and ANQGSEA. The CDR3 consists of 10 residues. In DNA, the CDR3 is TGCAGCGTCGCAGAAGAGACCCAGTACTTC. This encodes CSVAEETQYF.

CDR3 region: CAIRDWASGSNTGELFF. In DNA form, the CDR3 reads TGTGCCATCAGGGATTGGGCTAGCGGGTCGAACACCGGGGAGCTGTTTTTT. The chain carries TRBV10-3 and TRBJ2-2, with 8 bases that match TRBD2. V lost 6 bases, J lost 0 bases, and 9 bases stayed unmatched. CDR1 is ENHRY, CDR2 SYGVKD, per germline. CDR3 length: 17 amino acids.

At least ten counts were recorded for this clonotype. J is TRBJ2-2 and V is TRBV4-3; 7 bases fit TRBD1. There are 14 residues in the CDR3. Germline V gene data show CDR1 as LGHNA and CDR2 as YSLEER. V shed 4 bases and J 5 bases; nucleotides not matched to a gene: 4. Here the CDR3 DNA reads TGCGCCAGCAGCCGAGAACAGGGGACCGGGGAGCTGTTTTTT. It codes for CASSREQGTGELFF.

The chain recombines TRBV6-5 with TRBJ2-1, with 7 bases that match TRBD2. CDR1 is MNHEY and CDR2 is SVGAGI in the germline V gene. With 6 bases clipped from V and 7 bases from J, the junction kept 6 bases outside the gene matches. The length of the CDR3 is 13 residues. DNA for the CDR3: TGTGCCAGCAGCCACACGGGAGGAAATGAGCAGTTCTTC. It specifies CASSHTGGNEQFF.

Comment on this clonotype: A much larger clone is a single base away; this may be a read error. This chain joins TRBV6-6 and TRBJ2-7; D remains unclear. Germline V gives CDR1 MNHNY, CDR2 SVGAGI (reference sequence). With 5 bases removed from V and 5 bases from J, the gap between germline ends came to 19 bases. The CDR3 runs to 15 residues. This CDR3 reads CASSLSLGSNDEQYF. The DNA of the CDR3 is TGTGCCAGCAGTCTGAGCTTGGGATCGAACGACGAGCAGTACTTC.

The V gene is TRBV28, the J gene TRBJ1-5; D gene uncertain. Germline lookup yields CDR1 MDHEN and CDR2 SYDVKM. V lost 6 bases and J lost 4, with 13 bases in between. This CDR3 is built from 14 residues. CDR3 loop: CASRPPRPNQPQHF. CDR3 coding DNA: TGTGCCAGCAGGCCCCCACGGCCTAATCAGCCCCAGCATTTT.

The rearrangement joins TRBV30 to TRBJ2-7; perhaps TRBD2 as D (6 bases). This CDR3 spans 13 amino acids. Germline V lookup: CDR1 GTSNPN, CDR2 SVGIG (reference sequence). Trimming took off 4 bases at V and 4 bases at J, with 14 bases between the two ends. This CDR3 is CAWNTGVGYEQYF. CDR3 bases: TGTGCCTGGAATACGGGGGTCGGATACGAGCAGTACTTC. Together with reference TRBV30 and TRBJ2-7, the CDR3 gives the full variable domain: SQTIHQWPATLVQPVGSPLSLECTVEGTSNPNLYWYRQAAGRGLQLLFYSVGIGQISSEVPQNLSASRPQDRQFILSSKKLLLSDSGFYLCAWNTGVGYEQYFGPGTRLTVT.

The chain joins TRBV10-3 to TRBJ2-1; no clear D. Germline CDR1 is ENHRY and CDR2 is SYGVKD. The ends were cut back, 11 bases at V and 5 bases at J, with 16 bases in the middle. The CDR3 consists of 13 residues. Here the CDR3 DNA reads TGTGCCTCTTCAATGAACGCCGACAATGAGCAGTTCTTC. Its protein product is CASSMNADNEQFF.

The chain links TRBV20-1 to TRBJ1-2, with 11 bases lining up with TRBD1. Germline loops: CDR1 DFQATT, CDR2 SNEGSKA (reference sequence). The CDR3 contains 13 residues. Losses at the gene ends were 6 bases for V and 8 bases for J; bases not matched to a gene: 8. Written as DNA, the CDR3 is TGCAGTGCGGGGGTGGGACAGGGGGGCGGCTACACCTTC. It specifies CSAGVGQGGGYTF.

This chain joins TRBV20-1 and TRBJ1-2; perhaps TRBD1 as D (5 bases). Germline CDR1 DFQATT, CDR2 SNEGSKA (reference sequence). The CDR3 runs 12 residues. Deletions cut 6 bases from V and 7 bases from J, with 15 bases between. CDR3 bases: TGCAGTGCGGGAGGCAGGGACGGTGGCTACACCTTC. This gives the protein CSAGGRDGGYTF.

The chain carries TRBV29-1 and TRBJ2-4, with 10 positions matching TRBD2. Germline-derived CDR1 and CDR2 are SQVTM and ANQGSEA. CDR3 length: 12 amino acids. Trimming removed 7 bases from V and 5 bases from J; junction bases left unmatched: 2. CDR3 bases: TGCAGCGCTGGGACTAGCGAAAACATTCAGTACTTC. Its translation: CSAGTSENIQYF.

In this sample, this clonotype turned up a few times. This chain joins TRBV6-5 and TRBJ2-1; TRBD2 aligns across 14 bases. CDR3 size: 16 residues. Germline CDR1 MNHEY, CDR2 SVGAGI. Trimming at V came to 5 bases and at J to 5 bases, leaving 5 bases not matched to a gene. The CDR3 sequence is CASSRGTSGSHNEQFF. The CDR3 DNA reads TGTGCCAGCAGTCGGGGGACTAGCGGGAGCCACAATGAGCAGTTCTTC.

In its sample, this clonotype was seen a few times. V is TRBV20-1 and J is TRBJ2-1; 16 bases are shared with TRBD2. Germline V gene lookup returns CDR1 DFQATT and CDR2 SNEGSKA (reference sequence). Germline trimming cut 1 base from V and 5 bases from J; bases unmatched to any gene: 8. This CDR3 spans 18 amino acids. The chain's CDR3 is CSARGYGGTSGRDNEQFF. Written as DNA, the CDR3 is TGCAGTGCTAGAGGTTACGGGGGGACTAGCGGGAGGGACAATGAGCAGTTCTTC.

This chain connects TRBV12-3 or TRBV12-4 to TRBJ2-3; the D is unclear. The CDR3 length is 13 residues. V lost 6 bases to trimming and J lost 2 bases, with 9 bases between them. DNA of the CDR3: TGTGCCAGCAGACACCCCACCACAGATACGCAGTATTTT. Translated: CASRHPTTDTQYF.

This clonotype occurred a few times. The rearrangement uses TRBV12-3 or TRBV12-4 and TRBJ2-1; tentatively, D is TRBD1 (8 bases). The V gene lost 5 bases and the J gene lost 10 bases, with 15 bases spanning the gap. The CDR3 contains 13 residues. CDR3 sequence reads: CASSITGGGEQFF. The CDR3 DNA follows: TGTGCCAGCAGTATTACAGGGGGAGGGGAGCAGTTCTTC.

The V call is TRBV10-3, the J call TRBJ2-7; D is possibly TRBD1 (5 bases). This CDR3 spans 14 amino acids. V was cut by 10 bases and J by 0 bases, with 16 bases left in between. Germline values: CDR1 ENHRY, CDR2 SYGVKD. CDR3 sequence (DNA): TGTGCCACCCGTCTGGGGCCGAGCTCCTACGAGCAGTACTTC. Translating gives CATRLGPSSYEQYF.

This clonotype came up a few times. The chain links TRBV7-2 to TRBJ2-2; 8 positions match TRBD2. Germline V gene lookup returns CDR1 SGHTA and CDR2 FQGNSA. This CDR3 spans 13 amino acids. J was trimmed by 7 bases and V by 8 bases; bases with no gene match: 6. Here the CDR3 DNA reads TGTGCCAGCTACCGGGAGGGCGGCGGGGAGCTGTTTTTT. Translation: CASYREGGGELFF.

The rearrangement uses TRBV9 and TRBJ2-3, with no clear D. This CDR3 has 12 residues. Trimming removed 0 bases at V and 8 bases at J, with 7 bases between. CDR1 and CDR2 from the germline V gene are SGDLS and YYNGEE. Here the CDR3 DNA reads TGTGCCAGCAGCGTAGAAAGTGGTACGCAGTATTTT. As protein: CASSVESGTQYF.

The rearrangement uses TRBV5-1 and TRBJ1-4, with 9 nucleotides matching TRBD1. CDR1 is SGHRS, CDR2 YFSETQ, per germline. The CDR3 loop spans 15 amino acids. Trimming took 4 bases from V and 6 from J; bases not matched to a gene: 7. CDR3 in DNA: TGCGCCAGCAGCGTCCCGACAGGGGGGGATGAAAAACTGTTTTTT. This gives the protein CASSVPTGGDEKLFF.

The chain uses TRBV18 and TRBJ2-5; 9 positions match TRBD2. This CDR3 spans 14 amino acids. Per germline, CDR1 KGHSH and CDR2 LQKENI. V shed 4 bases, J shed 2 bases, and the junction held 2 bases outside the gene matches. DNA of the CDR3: TGTGCCAGCTCACGACTAGCGGAACAAGAGACCCAGTACTTC. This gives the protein CASSRLAEQETQYF.

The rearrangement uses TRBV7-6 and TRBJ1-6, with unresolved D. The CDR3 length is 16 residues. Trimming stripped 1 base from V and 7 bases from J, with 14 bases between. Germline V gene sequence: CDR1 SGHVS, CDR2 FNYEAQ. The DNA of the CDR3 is TGTGCCAGCAGCTTAGGTGGAGGGTACGGGAATTCACCCCTCCACTTT. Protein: CASSLGGGYGNSPLHF.

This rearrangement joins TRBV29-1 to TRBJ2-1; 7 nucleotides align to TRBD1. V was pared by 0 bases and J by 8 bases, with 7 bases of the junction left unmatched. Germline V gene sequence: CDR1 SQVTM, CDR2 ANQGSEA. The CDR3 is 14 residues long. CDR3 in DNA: TGCAGCGTTGAAGAAGGGACAGTGAGGGATGAGCAGTTCTTC. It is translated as CSVEEGTVRDEQFF.

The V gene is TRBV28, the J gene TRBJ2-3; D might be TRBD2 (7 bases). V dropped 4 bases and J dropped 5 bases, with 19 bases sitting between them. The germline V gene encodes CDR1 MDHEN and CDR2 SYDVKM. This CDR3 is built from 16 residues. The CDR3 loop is CASSYHGEGTKDTQYF. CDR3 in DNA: TGTGCCAGCAGTTACCACGGGGAGGGGACAAAAGATACGCAGTATTTT.

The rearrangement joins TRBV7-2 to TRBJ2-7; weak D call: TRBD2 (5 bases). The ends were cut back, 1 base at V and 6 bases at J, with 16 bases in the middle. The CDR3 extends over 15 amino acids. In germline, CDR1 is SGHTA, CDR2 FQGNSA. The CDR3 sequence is CASSLGASSSPEQYF. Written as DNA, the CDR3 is TGTGCCAGCAGCTTAGGGGCTAGCAGTTCCCCCGAGCAGTACTTC.

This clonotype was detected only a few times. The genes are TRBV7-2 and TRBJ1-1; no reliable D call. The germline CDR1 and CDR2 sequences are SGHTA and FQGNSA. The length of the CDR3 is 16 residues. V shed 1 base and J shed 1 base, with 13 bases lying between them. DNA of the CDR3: TGTGCCAGCAGCTTAGAAAGAAGGATTACGAACACTGAAGCTTTCTTT. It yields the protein CASSLERRITNTEAFF.

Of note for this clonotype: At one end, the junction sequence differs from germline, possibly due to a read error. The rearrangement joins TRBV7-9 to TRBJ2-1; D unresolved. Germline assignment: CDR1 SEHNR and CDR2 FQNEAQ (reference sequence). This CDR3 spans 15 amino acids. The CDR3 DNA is TGTGCCTGCAGCTTACCCAAAGGTCCCATGGATGAGCAGTTCTTC. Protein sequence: CACSLPKGPMDEQFF.